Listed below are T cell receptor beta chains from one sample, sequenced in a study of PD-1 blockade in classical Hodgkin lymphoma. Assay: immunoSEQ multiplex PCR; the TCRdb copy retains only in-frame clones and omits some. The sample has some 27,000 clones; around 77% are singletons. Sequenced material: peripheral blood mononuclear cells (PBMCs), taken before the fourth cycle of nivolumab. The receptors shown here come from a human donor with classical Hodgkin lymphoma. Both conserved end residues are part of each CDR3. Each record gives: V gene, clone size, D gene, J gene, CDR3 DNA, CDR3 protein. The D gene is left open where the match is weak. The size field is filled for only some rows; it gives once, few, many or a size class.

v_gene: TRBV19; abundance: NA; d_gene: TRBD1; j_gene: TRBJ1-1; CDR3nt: TGTGCCACCCGGGACAGGGGAAGAGGGGACACTGAAGCTTTCTTT; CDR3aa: CATRDRGRGDTEAFF
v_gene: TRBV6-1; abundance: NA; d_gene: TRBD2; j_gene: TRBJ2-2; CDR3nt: TGTGCCAGCAGTGAGCAACCGGGACTAGCCAACGGGGAGCTGTTTTTT; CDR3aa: CASSEQPGLANGELFF
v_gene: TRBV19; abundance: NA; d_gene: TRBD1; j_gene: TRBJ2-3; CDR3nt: TGTGCCAGTAGGGGCAGGGGGCGCGGCACAGATACGCAGTATTTT; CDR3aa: CASRGRGRGTDTQYF
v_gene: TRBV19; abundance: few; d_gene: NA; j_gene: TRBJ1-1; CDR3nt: TGTGCCAGTAGTGAGGGGAGGACTGAAGCTTTCTTT; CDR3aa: CASSEGRTEAFF
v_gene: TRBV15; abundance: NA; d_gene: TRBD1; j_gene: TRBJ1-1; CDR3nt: TGTGCCACCAGGGACAGGGCTCAGTACTCTGAAGCTTTCTTT; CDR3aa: CATRDRAQYSEAFF
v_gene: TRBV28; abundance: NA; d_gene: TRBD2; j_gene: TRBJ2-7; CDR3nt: TGTGCCAGCGCGCGGGGGACGGCTAACTACGAGCAGTACTTC; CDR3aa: CASARGTANYEQYF
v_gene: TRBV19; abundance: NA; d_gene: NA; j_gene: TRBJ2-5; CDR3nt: TGTGCCAGTAGTATAGATCTGGGGGAGACCCAGTACTTC; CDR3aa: CASSIDLGETQYF
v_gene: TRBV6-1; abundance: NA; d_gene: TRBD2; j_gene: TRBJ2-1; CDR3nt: TGTGCCAGCAGTGTCACTAGCGGGAGCCGACAAGATGAGCAGTTCTTC; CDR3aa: CASSVTSGSRQDEQFF
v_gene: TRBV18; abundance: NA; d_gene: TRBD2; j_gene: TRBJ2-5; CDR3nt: TGTGCCAGCTCACCTGGGCTAGCGGCCCTCCAAGAGACCCAGTACTTC; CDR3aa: CASSPGLAALQETQYF
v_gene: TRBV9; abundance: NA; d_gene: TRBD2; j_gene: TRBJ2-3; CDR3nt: TGTGCCAGCAGCGTAGTCCCGGGAGGGAGGGATACGCAGTATTTT; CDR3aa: CASSVVPGGRDTQYF
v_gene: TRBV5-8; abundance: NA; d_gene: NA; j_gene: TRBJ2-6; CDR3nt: TGTGCCAGCAGCTCGACCAACCTCGGGGCCAACGTCCTGACTTTC; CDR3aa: CASSSTNLGANVLTF
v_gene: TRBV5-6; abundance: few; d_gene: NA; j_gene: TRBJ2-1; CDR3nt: TGTGCCAGCAGCAGAGCGGGTGGAGTGGGTAATGAGCAGTTCTTC; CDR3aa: CASSRAGGVGNEQFF
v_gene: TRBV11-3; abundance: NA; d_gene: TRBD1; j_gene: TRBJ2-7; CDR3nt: TGTGCCAGCAGCGCCTCCGGGACAGGGGAGGACGAGCAGTACTTC; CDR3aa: CASSASGTGEDEQYF
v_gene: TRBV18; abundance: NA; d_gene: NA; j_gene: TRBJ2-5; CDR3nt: TGTGCCAGCTCACCCGGACGGCTCCAAGAGACCCAGTACTTC; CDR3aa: CASSPGRLQETQYF
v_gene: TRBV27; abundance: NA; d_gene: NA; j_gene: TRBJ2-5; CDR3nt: TGTGCCAGCAGTTTTGGGGGGGAGACCCAGTACTTC; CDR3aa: CASSFGGETQYF
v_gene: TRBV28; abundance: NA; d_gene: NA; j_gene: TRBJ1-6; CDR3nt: TGTGCCAGCAGCTCTTTTCCTTTTTATTCACCCCTCCACTTT; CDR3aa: CASSSFPFYSPLHF
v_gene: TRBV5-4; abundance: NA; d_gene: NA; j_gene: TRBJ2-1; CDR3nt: TGTGCCAGCAGCAAAGGGACTTTGGGTTACAATGAGCAGTTCTTC; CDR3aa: CASSKGTLGYNEQFF
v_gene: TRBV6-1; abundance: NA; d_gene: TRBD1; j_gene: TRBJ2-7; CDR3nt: TGTGCCAGCAGCAGGGACAGGGGATCCTACGAGCAGTACTTC; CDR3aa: CASSRDRGSYEQYF
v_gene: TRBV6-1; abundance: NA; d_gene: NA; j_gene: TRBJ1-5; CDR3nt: TGTGCCAGCAAACCGGGGGTCAATCAGCCCCAGCATTTT; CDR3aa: CASKPGVNQPQHF
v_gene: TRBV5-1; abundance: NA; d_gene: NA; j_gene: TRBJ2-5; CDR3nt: TGCGCCAGCAGCGCGGGGGCCGGGGGGACCCAGTACTTC; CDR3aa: CASSAGAGGTQYF
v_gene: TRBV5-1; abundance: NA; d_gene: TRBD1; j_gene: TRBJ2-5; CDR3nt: TGCGCCAGCAGTAGGGACAGGGGGCAAGAGACCCAGTACTTC; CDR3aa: CASSRDRGQETQYF
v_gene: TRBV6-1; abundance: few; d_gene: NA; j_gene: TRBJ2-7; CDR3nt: TGTGCCAGCAGCCGGGGACGAACCTACGAGCAGTACTTC; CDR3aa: CASSRGRTYEQYF
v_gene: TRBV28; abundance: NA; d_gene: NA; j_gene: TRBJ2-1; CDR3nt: TGTGCCAGCAGAACCACACTAGGTGTGAATGAGCAGTTCTTC; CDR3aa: CASRTTLGVNEQFF
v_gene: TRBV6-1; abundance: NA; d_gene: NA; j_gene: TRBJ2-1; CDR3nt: TGTGCCAGCAGTGAAGGGAGGGCGGGGGAGCAGTTCTTC; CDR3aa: CASSEGRAGEQFF
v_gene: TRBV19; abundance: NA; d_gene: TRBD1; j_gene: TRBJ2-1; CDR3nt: TGTGCCAGTAGTTTCCCGGGACAGGGGATCAGAGAGCAGTTCTTC; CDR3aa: CASSFPGQGIREQFF
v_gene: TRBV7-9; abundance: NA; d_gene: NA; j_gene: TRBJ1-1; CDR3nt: TGTGCCAGCAGCTTACGCAGGCTCACTGAAGCTTTCTTT; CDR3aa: CASSLRRLTEAFF
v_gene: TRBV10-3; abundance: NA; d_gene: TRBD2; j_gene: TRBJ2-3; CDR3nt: TGTGCCACGGCTTGGGGGGGATTCACAGATACGCAGTATTTT; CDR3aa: CATAWGGFTDTQYF
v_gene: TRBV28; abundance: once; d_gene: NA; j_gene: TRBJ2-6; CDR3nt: TGTGCCAGCAGGGACGGGGGCAACTCTGGGGCCAACGTCCTGACTTTC; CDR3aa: CASRDGGNSGANVLTF
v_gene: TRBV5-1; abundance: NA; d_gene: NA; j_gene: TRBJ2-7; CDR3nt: TGCGCCAGCAGCTTGGAGGCCAGTACCTACGAGCAGTACTTC; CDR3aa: CASSLEASTYEQYF
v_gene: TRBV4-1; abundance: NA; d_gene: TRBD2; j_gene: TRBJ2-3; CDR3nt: TGCGCCAGCAGCCAGGGACTAGCGGGGAGCACAGATACGCAGTATTTT; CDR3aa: CASSQGLAGSTDTQYF
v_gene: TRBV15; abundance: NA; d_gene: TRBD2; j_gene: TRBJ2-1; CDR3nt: TGTGCCACCAGCCGCGGGGGGGAGCAGTTCTTC; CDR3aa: CATSRGGEQFF
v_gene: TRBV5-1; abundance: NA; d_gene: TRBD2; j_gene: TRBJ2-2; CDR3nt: TGCGCCAGCAGCTTAATAGCGGGGCTGAACACCGGGGAGCTGTTTTTT; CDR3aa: CASSLIAGLNTGELFF
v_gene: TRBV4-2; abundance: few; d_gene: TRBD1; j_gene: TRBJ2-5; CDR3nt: TGTGCCAGCAGCCAATCACGACAGGGATGGGAGACCCAGTACTTC; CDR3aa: CASSQSRQGWETQYF
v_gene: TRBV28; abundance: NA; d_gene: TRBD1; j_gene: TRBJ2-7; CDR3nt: TGTGCCAGCAGTTCCGGGGACAGGGTCGAGCAGTACTTC; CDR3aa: CASSSGDRVEQYF
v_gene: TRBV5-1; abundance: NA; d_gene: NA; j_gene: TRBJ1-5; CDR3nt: TGCGCCAGCAGCTTGGGACAGAGTGCCAATCAGCCCCAGCATTTT; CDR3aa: CASSLGQSANQPQHF
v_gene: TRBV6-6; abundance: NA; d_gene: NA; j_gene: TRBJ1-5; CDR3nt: TGTGCCAGCAGTTACCGGCCGCTAAGCAATCAGCCCCAGCATTTT; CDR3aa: CASSYRPLSNQPQHF
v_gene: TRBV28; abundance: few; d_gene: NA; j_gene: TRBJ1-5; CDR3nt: TGTGCCAGCAGTGCGAGCCTGGGGAATCAGCCCCAGCATTTT; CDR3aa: CASSASLGNQPQHF
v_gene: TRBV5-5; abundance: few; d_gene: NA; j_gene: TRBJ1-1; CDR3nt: TGTGCCAGCAGCTTGTTTATGTCCAACACTGAAGCTTTCTTT; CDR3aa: CASSLFMSNTEAFF
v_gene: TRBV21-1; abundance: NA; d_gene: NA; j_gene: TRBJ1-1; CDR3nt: TGTGCCAGCAGACTACAGGGGAACACTGAAGCTTTCTTT; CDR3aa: CASRLQGNTEAFF
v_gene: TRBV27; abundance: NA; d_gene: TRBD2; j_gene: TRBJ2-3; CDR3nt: TGTGCCAGCAGTGCTAGCGGGAGTACAAATACGCAGTATTTT; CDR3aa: CASSASGSTNTQYF
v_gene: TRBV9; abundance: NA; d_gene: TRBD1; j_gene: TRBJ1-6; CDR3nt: TGTGCCAGCAGCGTTGAGGGGGCGGTGGAATCACCCCTCCACTTT; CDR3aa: CASSVEGAVESPLHF
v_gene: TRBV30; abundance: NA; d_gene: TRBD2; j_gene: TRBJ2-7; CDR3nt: TGTGCCTGGAGGGGGACTAGCGGGAGCCCCTACGAGCAGTACTTC; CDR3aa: CAWRGTSGSPYEQYF
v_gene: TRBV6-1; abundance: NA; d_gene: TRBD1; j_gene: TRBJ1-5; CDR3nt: TGTGCCAGCAATACCGGGACAGACAGCAATCAGCCCCAGCATTTT; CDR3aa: CASNTGTDSNQPQHF
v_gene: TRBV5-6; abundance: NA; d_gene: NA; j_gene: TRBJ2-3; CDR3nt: TGTGCCAGCAGCTTGGCCTTGTCAGGGTCTCTTGATACGCAGTATTTT; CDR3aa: CASSLALSGSLDTQYF
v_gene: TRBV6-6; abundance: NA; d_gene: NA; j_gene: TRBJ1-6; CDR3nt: TGTGCCAGCAGGCGACCAGGATTACCCCTCCACTTT; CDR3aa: CASRRPGLPLHF
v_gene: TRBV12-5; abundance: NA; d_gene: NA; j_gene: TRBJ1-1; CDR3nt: TGTGCTAGTGGTTTGGCTAAAACGGGGGGGGCTGAAGCTTTCTTT; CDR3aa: CASGLAKTGGAEAFF
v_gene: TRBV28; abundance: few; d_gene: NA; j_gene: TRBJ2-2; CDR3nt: TGTGCCAGCAGTCTGACTCTGCCAGGCCTGAACACCGGGGAGCTGTTTTTT; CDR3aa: CASSLTLPGLNTGELFF
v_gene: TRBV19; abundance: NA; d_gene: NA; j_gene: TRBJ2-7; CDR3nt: TGTGCCAGTAGTATCGGACGGACAGATCCCTACGAGCAGTACTTC; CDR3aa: CASSIGRTDPYEQYF
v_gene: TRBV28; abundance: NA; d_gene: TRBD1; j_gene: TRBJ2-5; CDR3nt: TGTGCCAGCAGTTTATCAGGACAGGGGTACCAAGAGACCCAGTACTTC; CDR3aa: CASSLSGQGYQETQYF
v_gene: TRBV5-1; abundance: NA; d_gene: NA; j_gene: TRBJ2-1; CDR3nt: TGCGCCAGCAGCTTCCCTAGGGGCGGCCAGTCCGATGAGCAGTTCTTC; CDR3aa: CASSFPRGGQSDEQFF
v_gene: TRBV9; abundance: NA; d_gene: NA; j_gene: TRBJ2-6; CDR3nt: TGTGCCAGCAGCGTAGCTACTGGGGCCAACGTCCTGACTTTC; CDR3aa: CASSVATGANVLTF